What follows are 6 T cell receptor beta chains derived from one specimen sequenced in a study of beta chain features in type 1 diabetes. The sequenced template was cDNA made from the entire isolated RNA. TCRdb's table, derived via immunoSEQ multiplex PCR, lists solely in-frame clones and lacks some. Of 250,000 to 350,000 clones listed, 13% to 15% are singletons. The sample was central memory CD4+ T cells from blood. These receptors all come from a man between 25 and 39 years old in good health.

This clone showed up just a few times. The chain links TRBV29-1 to TRBJ1-1; 7 bases are shared with TRBD1. Germline V lookup: CDR1 SQVTM, CDR2 ANQGSEA. After removal of 8 bases from V and 3 bases from J, the junction contained 3 bases not matched to a gene. The CDR3 length is 11 residues. Here the CDR3 DNA reads TGCAGCCCTGGGACAGACACTGAAGCTTTCTTT. Translated: CSPGTDTEAFF.

This clone was seen a few times. The J gene is TRBJ2-5, the V gene TRBV5-5; 8 bases match TRBD2. This CDR3 has 19 amino acids. Per the germline V gene, CDR1 is SGHKS and CDR2 is YYEKEE (reference sequence). V lost 0 bases and J lost 4; bases outside the gene matches: 17. The CDR3 here is CASSLEVSGTPGLRETQYF. CDR3 DNA sequence: TGTGCCAGCAGCTTGGAGGTTAGCGGGACACCCGGCCTCCGAGAGACCCAGTACTTC.

The sample holds a few counts of this clone. V gene TRBV10-3 combines with J gene TRBJ2-4; the D gene could be TRBD1 or TRBD2 (5 bases each). The CDR3 has 16 residues. V gave up 1 base and J gave up 1 base, with 11 bases separating them. Germline CDR1 is ENHRY and CDR2 is SYGVKD. The CDR3 coding sequence is TGTGCCATCAGTGAGTTGGGGGACCGGGCCAAAAACATTCAGTACTTC. Residues: CAISELGDRAKNIQYF.

The chain links TRBV6-1 to TRBJ2-1, with TRBD2 matching over 8 bases. V gave up 7 bases and J gave up 7 bases; unmatched junction bases: 12. Germline lookup yields CDR1 MNHNS and CDR2 SASEGT. The CDR3 contains 15 residues. As DNA, the CDR3 is TGTGCCAGCAACACGGGACTAGGGGTAAGGAATGAGCAGTTCTTC. Translating it yields CASNTGLGVRNEQFF.

A single count supports this clone. The chain recombines TRBV5-4 with TRBJ2-3, with TRBD1 matching over 8 bases. CDR1 and CDR2 (germline): SGHNT, YYREEE (reference sequence). Trimming took 3 bases from V and 5 from J; bases not matched to a gene: 8. The CDR3 loop spans 15 amino acids. The CDR3 nucleotides read TGTGCCAGCAGCTCATACAGGGGGGCTAGAGATACGCAGTATTTT. This encodes CASSSYRGARDTQYF.

The rearrangement uses TRBV4-1 and TRBJ2-5; 7 positions match TRBD2. Looked up from germline, CDR1 is MGHRA and CDR2 is YSYEKL. The CDR3 is 15 amino acids. Trimming cost V 0 bases and J 4 bases; bases outside gene matches: 5. The CDR3 sequence: CASSQEGRVRETQYF. CDR3 in DNA: TGCGCCAGCAGCCAAGAGGGGAGGGTAAGAGAGACCCAGTACTTC.